This T cell receptor (beta chain) is drawn from a study of response to subunit inactivated influenza vaccine. This clonotype was seen a few times. Its antigen is unknown. Germline V gene sequence: CDR1 DFQATT, CDR2 SNEGSKA (reference sequence). V was clipped by 6 bases and J by 0 bases, with 21 bases between them. CDR3 length equals 16 residues. TCRdb re-called the RT-PCR reads with MiXCR, one entry per CDR3 protein. The sample shows fewer than 750,000 distinct CDR3 sequences, 13% to 15% of them seen only once. Study-wide results and caveats: Each seasonal influenza vaccination, the authors suggested, recruits few new T cells.

Sequencing used PBMCs from blood, obtained roughly 13 days after vaccination. This chain joins TRBV20-1 and TRBJ2-7, with D tentatively TRBD2 (6 bases). The sequence was obtained from a man in his fifties or sixties who received an inactivated influenza vaccine. The CDR3 DNA reads TGCAGTGCCCCGACGCCTCTAGCGCCCCGCTCCTACGAGCAGTACTTC. Protein product: CSAPTPLAPRSYEQYF.